Listed here are 4 T cell receptor beta chains from one sample, sequenced in a study of T cell repertoires in cytomegalovirus infection. The antigens of these receptors remain unknown. Each CDR3 protein gets one entry after TCRdb re-called the reads with MiXCR. The data hold some 320,000 distinct CDR3 sequences, with almost 30% observed a single time. The sequences come from cultured PBMCs, collected from culture after CMV antigen stimulation. These receptors were collected from a human donor in good health (CMV status not recorded). Some clones in this sample may be carry-over from other donors' samples.

The chain links TRBV7-3 to TRBJ2-2; D not certain. Germline CDR1 SGHTA, CDR2 FQGTGA. V gave up 4 bases and J gave up 0 bases, with 12 bases separating them. The CDR3 totals 16 residues. The CDR3 DNA sequence: TGTGCCAGCAGCTCGCTTGACACGACGAACACCGGGGAGCTGTTTTTT. Amino acids: CASSSLDTTNTGELFF.

The chain combines TRBV15 with TRBJ1-4; D remains unclear. Per the germline V gene, CDR1 is LNHNV and CDR2 is YYDKDF (reference sequence). The CDR3 contains 15 residues. V lost 1 base and J lost 4, with 10 bases in between. The CDR3 bases are TGTGCCACCAGCAGAGGGGCGGAACATAATGAAAAACTGTTTTTT. It is translated as CATSRGAEHNEKLFF.

The chain combines TRBV7-9 with TRBJ2-7; possibly TRBD2 for D (5 bases). Per the germline V gene, CDR1 is SEHNR and CDR2 is FQNEAQ (reference sequence). There are 17 residues in the CDR3. V dropped 5 bases and J dropped 0 bases, with 20 bases sitting between them. In DNA form, the CDR3 reads TGTGCCAGCAGCATAGAGGTATATAGCGAAAGCTCCTACGAGCAGTACTTC. Amino acids: CASSIEVYSESSYEQYF.

The sample holds a few counts of this clonotype. This sequence joins TRBV25-1 and TRBJ2-7; TRBD2 matches 10 bases. The CDR3 totals 15 residues. Trimming cost V 6 bases and J 2 bases; bases outside gene matches: 7. CDR1 and CDR2 (germline): MGHDK, SYGVNS. CDR3 bases: TGTGCCAGCAGGGCCTCTAGCGGGAGTGCCTACGAGCAGTACTTC. It encodes CASRASSGSAYEQYF.